A selection of T cell receptor beta chains follows, all from one sample in a study of early T cells in non-severe SARS-CoV-2 infection. TCRdb analysed the 5' RACE reads with MiXCR anew, one entry per CDR3 protein. Of around 66,000 distinct CDR3 sequences listed, less than 15% were seen once; the top ten hold about 8.3%. The sample was whole blood. These receptors were taken from an adult who was a healthcare worker with PCR-confirmed SARS-CoV-2 infection or an uninfected control (not recorded which). The CDR3 runs from the conserved cysteine through the conserved F or W. The order of the fields is J gene, clone size, D gene, V gene, CDR3 protein, CDR3 DNA. The D gene is left open where the match is weak. Clone size is stated in some rows and not others, as once, few, many or a class when expanded.

j_gene: TRBJ2-1
abundance: few
d_gene: .
v_gene: TRBV12-3/TRBV12-4
CDR3aa: CASSRAASVNEQFF
CDR3nt: TGTGCCAGCAGCCGGGCGGCTAGCGTCAATGAGCAGTTCTTC

j_gene: TRBJ1-2
abundance: few
d_gene: .
v_gene: TRBV28
CDR3aa: CASRTPTGNYGYTF
CDR3nt: TGTGCCAGCAGGACTCCCACAGGGAACTATGGCTACACCTTC

j_gene: TRBJ2-5
abundance: many
d_gene: .
v_gene: TRBV11-2
CDR3aa: CASSPLSRKETQYF
CDR3nt: TGTGCCAGCAGCCCTTTGTCCAGAAAAGAGACCCAGTACTTC

j_gene: TRBJ2-1
abundance: .
d_gene: .
v_gene: TRBV10-3
CDR3aa: CAISESGLPQFF
CDR3nt: TGTGCCATCAGTGAGTCCGGCCTGCCCCAGTTCTTC

j_gene: TRBJ2-2
abundance: few
d_gene: .
v_gene: TRBV2
CDR3aa: CASRMERSGELFF
CDR3nt: TGTGCCAGCAGGATGGAGAGGTCCGGGGAGCTGTTTTTT

j_gene: TRBJ2-2
abundance: many
d_gene: .
v_gene: TRBV9
CDR3aa: CASSVGPPTGELFF
CDR3nt: TGTGCCAGCAGCGTAGGCCCACCCACCGGGGAGCTGTTTTTT

j_gene: TRBJ2-7
abundance: few
d_gene: TRBD1
v_gene: TRBV3-1
CDR3aa: CASSRPGQPYEQYF
CDR3nt: TGTGCCAGCAGTCGTCCGGGACAGCCCTACGAGCAGTACTTC

j_gene: TRBJ2-5
abundance: many
d_gene: TRBD2
v_gene: TRBV29-1
CDR3aa: CSATPQGGAQETQYF
CDR3nt: TGCAGCGCGACACCCCAGGGAGGGGCCCAAGAGACCCAGTACTTC

j_gene: TRBJ1-1
abundance: few
d_gene: .
v_gene: TRBV30
CDR3aa: CAWSSGVEAFF
CDR3nt: TGTGCCTGGAGTTCCGGGGTTGAAGCTTTCTTT

j_gene: TRBJ2-2
abundance: .
d_gene: TRBD2
v_gene: TRBV4-2
CDR3aa: CASSQGGELNTGELFF
CDR3nt: TGTGCCAGCAGCCAGGGAGGGGAGTTAAACACCGGGGAGCTGTTTTTT

j_gene: TRBJ2-3
abundance: .
d_gene: TRBD1
v_gene: TRBV20-1
CDR3aa: CSARVTGGYTDTQYF
CDR3nt: TGCAGTGCTAGAGTCACAGGGGGATACACAGATACGCAGTATTTT

j_gene: TRBJ2-1
abundance: .
d_gene: .
v_gene: TRBV20-1
CDR3aa: CSARVPSAGSYNEQFF
CDR3nt: TGCAGTGCTAGAGTACCTTCGGCGGGATCCTACAATGAGCAGTTCTTC

j_gene: TRBJ1-1
abundance: .
d_gene: .
v_gene: TRBV11-1
CDR3aa: CASSFRQGAEAFF
CDR3nt: TGTGCCAGCAGCTTTCGGCAGGGCGCTGAAGCTTTCTTT

j_gene: TRBJ1-1
abundance: .
d_gene: TRBD1
v_gene: TRBV20-1
CDR3aa: CSARDYRGNTEAFF
CDR3nt: TGCAGTGCTAGAGATTACAGGGGAAACACTGAAGCTTTCTTT